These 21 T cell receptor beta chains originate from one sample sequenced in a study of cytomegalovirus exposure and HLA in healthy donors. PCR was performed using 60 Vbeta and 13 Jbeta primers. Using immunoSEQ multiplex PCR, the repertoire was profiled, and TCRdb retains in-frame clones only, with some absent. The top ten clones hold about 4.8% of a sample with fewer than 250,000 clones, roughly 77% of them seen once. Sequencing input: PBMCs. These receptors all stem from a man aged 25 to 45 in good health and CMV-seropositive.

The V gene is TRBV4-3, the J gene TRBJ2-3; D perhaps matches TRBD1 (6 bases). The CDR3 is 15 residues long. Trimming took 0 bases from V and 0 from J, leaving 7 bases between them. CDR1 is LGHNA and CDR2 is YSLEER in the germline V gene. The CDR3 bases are TGCGCCAGCAGCCAAGACGGGACAAGCACAGATACGCAGTATTTT. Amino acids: CASSQDGTSTDTQYF.

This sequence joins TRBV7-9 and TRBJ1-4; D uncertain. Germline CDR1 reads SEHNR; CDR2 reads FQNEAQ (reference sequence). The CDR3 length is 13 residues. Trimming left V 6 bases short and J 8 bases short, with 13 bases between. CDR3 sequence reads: CASSKIAVEKLFF. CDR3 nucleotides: TGTGCCAGCAGTAAAATAGCGGTCGAAAAACTGTTTTTT. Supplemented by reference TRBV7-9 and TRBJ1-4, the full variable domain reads DTGVSQNPRHKITKRGQNVTFRCDPISEHNRLYWYRQTLGQGPEFLTYFQNEAQLEKSRLLSDRFSAERPKGSFSTLEIQRTEQGDSAMYLCASSKIAVEKLFFGSGTQLSVL.

CDR3 residues: CASSSDRGGTDTQYF. The CDR3 DNA is TGTGCCAGCAGCTCGGACAGGGGGGGCACAGATACGCAGTATTTT. The chain employs TRBV12-1 and TRBJ2-3; TRBD1 is the table's D call, not checked against the DNA. TRBV12-1 is tagged as a pseudogene. The CDR3 covers 15 residues.

The chain's CDR3 is CASSLSGTGSLSNEKLFF. DNA for the CDR3: TGTGCCAGCAGCTTGTCCGGGACAGGGAGTCTTTCTAATGAAAAACTGTTTTTT. This chain connects TRBV5-4 to TRBJ1-4, with 9 positions matching TRBD1. The CDR3 extends over 18 amino acids. V dropped 1 base and J dropped 3; count of bases not matched to a gene: 10. The germline V gene has CDR1 SGHNT and CDR2 YYREEE (reference sequence).

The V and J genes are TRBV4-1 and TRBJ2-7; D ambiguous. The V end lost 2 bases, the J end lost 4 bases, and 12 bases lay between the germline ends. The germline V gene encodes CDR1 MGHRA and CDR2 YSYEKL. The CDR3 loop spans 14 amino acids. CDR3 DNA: TGCGCCAGCAGCCAAACGATTGGGCATTACGAGCAGTACTTC. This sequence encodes CASSQTIGHYEQYF.

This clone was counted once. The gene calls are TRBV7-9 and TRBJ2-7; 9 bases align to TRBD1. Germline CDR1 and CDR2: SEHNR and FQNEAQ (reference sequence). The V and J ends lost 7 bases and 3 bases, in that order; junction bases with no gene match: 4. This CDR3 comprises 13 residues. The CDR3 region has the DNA TGTGCCAGCATTGGACAGGGGTACTACGAGCAGTACTTC. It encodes CASIGQGYYEQYF.

The CDR3 sequence is CASKEEQGWTEAFF. CDR3 coding DNA: TGTGCCAGCAAGGAGGAACAGGGGTGGACTGAAGCTTTCTTT. The chain links TRBV6-5 to TRBJ1-1, with 7 bases lining up with TRBD1. The V segment lost 7 bases and the J segment 5 bases; nucleotides outside the gene matches: 10. Germline lookup yields CDR1 MNHEY and CDR2 SVGAGI. The CDR3 sequence is 14 residues long.

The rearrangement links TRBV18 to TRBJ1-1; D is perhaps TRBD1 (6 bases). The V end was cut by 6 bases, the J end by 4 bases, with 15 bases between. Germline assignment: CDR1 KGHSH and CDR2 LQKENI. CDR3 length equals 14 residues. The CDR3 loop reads CASSGRGGGTEAFF. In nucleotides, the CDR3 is TGTGCCAGCTCGGGCCGAGGGGGGGGCACTGAAGCTTTCTTT.

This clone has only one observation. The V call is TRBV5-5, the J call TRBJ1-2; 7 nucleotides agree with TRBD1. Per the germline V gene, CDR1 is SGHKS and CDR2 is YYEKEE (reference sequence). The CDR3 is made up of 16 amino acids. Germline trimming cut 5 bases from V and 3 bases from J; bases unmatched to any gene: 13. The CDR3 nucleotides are TGTGCCAGCAGAATTTCCAGGGGGTTCCGGGACTATGGCTACACCTTC. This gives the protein CASRISRGFRDYGYTF.

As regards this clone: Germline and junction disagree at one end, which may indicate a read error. Here the CDR3 DNA reads TGTGCCAGCAGTCCAATTGGGTGGGGGGACTTCTTC. This translates into CASSPIGWGDFF. The J gene is TRBJ1-2, the V gene TRBV28; D is possibly TRBD1 (5 bases). This CDR3 comprises 12 residues. The germline V gene has CDR1 MDHEN and CDR2 SYDVKM.

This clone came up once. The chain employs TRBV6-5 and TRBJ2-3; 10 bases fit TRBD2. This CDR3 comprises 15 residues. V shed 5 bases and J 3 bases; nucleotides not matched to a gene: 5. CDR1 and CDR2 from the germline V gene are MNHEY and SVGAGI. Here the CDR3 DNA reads TGTGCCAGCAGTCCACTAGCGGGAATGACAGATACGCAGTATTTT. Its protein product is CASSPLAGMTDTQYF.

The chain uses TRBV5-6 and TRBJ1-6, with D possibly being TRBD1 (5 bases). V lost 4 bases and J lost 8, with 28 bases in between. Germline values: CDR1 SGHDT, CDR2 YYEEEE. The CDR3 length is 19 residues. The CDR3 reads CASSPSETGQTMLHSPLHF. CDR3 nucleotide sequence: TGTGCCAGCAGCCCGTCGGAGACTGGACAAACCATGCTGCATTCACCCCTCCACTTT.

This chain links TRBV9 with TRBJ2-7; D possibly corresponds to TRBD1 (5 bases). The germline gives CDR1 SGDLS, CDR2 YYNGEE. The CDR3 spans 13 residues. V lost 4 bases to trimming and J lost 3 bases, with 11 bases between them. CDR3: CASSSRDSYEQYF. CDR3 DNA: TGTGCCAGCAGCAGTCGAGACAGCTACGAGCAGTACTTC.

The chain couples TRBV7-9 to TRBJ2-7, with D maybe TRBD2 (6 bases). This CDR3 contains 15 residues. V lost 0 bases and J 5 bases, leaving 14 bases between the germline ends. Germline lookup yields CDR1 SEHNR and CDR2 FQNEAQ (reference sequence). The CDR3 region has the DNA TGTGCCAGCAGCTTAGCGGAGGGGCGGAGGGACGAGCAGTACTTC. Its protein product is CASSLAEGRRDEQYF.

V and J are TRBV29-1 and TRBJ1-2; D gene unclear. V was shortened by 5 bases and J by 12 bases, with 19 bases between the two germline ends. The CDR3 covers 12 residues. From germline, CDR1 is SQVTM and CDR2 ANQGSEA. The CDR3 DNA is TGCAGCGTTTCGGCGACATCTTTCTGGAACACCTTC. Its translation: CSVSATSFWNTF.

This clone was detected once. The CDR3 here is CASSLFRAGWDIQYF. The CDR3 DNA sequence: TGTGCCAGCAGTCTATTCAGGGCGGGGTGGGACATTCAGTACTTC. The rearrangement uses TRBV28 and TRBJ2-4; maybe TRBD2 (6 bases). This CDR3 region has 15 residues. V was shortened by 5 bases and J by 8 bases, with 19 bases between the two germline ends. Germline-derived CDR1 and CDR2 are MDHEN and SYDVKM.

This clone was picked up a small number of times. The CDR3 region is CASSRLQGAEAFF. The CDR3 coding sequence is TGTGCCAGCTCACGTCTTCAAGGGGCCGAAGCTTTCTTT. V and J are TRBV18 and TRBJ1-1; a possible D gene is TRBD1 (5 bases). The V gene's germline CDR1 is KGHSH and CDR2 LQKENI. The CDR3 contains 13 residues. V lost 4 bases and J 8 bases, leaving 14 bases between the germline ends.

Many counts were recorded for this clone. The CDR3 region has the DNA TGTGCCAGCAGCTTTCGACAGAACTATGGCTACACCTTC. Translating it yields CASSFRQNYGYTF. This chain links TRBV7-3 with TRBJ1-2; D is possibly TRBD1 (5 bases). V was pared by 3 bases and J by 2 bases, with 7 bases between. Germline assignment: CDR1 SGHTA and CDR2 FQGTGA. The CDR3 extends over 13 amino acids.

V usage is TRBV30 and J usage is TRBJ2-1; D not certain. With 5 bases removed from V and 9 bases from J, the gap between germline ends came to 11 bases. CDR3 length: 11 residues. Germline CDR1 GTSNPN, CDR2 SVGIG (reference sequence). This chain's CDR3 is CAWGSSGEQFF. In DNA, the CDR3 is TGTGCCTGGGGGTCTTCGGGTGAGCAGTTCTTC.

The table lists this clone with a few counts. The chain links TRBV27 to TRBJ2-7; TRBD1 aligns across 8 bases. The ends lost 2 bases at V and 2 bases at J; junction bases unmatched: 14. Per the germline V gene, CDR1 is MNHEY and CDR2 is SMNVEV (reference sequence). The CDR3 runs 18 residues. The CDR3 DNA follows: TGTGCCAGCAGTTTAAGCCCTCCGGGTGAGACAGGGGCCTACGAGCAGTACTTC. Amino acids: CASSLSPPGETGAYEQYF.

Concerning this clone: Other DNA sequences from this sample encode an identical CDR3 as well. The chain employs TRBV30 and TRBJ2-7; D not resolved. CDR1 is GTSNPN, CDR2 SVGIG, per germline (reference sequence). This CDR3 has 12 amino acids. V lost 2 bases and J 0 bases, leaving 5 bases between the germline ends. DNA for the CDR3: TGTGCCTGGAGTACAGCCTCCTACGAGCAGTACTTC. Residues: CAWSTASYEQYF.